Each of the 26 T cell receptor beta chains below was sequenced from the same sample in a study of regulatory T cells in long-lasting Graves disease. With iRepertoire HTBI primers and Arm-PCR of CDR3 regions, TCR beta libraries were built. TCRdb re-called the multiplex PCR reads with MiXCR, one entry per CDR3 protein. The sample holds around 500,000 distinct CDR3 sequences, roughly 20% seen once. Documented time point: persistent/refractory GD, antithyroid drugs over 5 years with positive TRAb. PBMC RNA was the source of the TCR library. The specimen was peripheral blood mononuclear cells (PBMCs), collected when the disease was refractory, from a patient treated with antithyroid drugs. The receptor source for this set is a female donor with Graves disease.

The table lists this clonotype with many counts. The CDR3 protein is CASKELRQETQYF. The CDR3 DNA reads as TGTGCCAGCAAAGAACTTAGGCAAGAGACCCAGTACTTC. The genes are TRBV28 and TRBJ2-5; D is unresolved. This CDR3 spans 13 amino acids. CDR1 MDHEN and CDR2 SYDVKM come from the germline V gene. V was cut by 7 bases and J by 2 bases, with 11 bases left in between.

This clonotype was observed many times. V gene TRBV20-1 combines with J gene TRBJ2-7, with D possibly being TRBD2 (6 bases). V lost 5 bases and J lost 5, with 16 bases in between. CDR3 length: 13 amino acids. The germline V gene encodes CDR1 DFQATT and CDR2 SNEGSKA (reference sequence). This chain's CDR3 is CSASGTDSHEQYF. CDR3 sequence (DNA): TGCAGTGCTTCCGGGACTGACAGCCACGAGCAGTACTTC.

This chain uses TRBV9 with TRBJ1-6; the match to TRBD1 covers 9 bases. From germline, CDR1 is SGDLS and CDR2 YYNGEE. The CDR3 runs to 16 residues. V lost 0 bases to trimming and J lost 9 bases; unmatched junction nucleotides: 7. The CDR3 loop is CASSVGGTGTSSPLHF. For the CDR3, the DNA is TGTGCCAGCAGCGTAGGCGGGACAGGGACTAGTTCACCCCTCCACTTT.

Remarks on this clonotype: Relative to the germline gene, one junction end is altered; a read error may explain this. The rearrangement joins TRBV6-5 to TRBJ2-7, with 10 bases identical to TRBD2. CDR3 length: 15 amino acids. Germline V gene data show CDR1 as MNHEY and CDR2 as SVGAGI. CDR3 protein: CASSYSVSGRYEQCF. For the CDR3, the DNA is TGTGCCAGCAGTTACTCGGTTAGCGGGAGGTACGAGCAGTGCTTC.

V gene TRBV3-1 combines with J gene TRBJ2-3; D remains unclear. The V and J ends lost 0 bases and 8 bases respectively, with 9 bases between them. Germline CDR1 is LGHDT and CDR2 is YNNKEL (reference sequence). The CDR3 spans 13 residues. The DNA for the CDR3 is TGTGCCAGCAGCCAAGATCCCAGTACTACGCAGTATTTT. It codes for CASSQDPSTTQYF.

This chain links TRBV4-3 with TRBJ1-3; D is unresolved. V was clipped by 4 bases and J by 0 bases, with 10 bases between them. CDR3 length: 15 amino acids. The germline CDR1 and CDR2 sequences are LGHNA and YSLEER. The CDR3 coding sequence is TGCGCCAGCAGCCGCGGGGAGAGCTCTGGAAACACCATATATTTT. This translates into CASSRGESSGNTIYF.

This clonotype appeared many times. The chain has TRBV20-1 and TRBJ2-7; D gene unclear. V lost 3 bases and J lost 2, with 8 bases in between. The CDR3 loop spans 12 amino acids. The germline V gene encodes CDR1 DFQATT and CDR2 SNEGSKA (reference sequence). The CDR3 DNA reads as TGCAGTGCTAGTGGCGGAGCCTACGAGCAGTACTTC. Its translation is CSASGGAYEQYF.

The V call is TRBV24-1, the J call TRBJ2-1; TRBD1 might be the D (6 bases). CDR1 and CDR2 from the germline V gene are KGHDR and SFDVKD. Trimming stripped 4 bases from V and 8 bases from J, with 8 bases between. This CDR3 has 12 amino acids. The CDR3 region is CATSDTGYEQFF. In nucleotides, the CDR3 is TGTGCCACCAGTGACACAGGGTATGAGCAGTTCTTC.

This clonotype was picked up one time. It may be a read error: a sequence one base away is much more abundant. The genes are TRBV2 and TRBJ2-2; TRBD1 agrees at 9 bases. Per germline, CDR1 SNHLY and CDR2 FYNNEI. The CDR3 spans 17 residues. CDR3 loop: CASTIGQGPRVTGELLF. For the CDR3, the DNA is TGTGCCAGCACTATAGGACAGGGGCCTCGAGTCACCGGGGAGCTGTTATTT.

This clonotype was picked up many times. The chain employs TRBV30 and TRBJ1-4; D is uncertain. V was shortened by 0 bases and J by 7 bases, with 9 bases between the two germline ends. The CDR3 runs to 13 residues. Germline-derived CDR1 and CDR2 are GTSNPN and SVGIG (reference sequence). In DNA, the CDR3 is TGTGCCTGGAGTGTAATGGGTGCTGAAAAACTGTTTTTT. Protein product: CAWSVMGAEKLFF.

Ten or more counts support this clonotype. The chain uses TRBV27 and TRBJ1-1; 9 nucleotides agree with TRBD1. Per the germline V gene, CDR1 is MNHEY and CDR2 is SMNVEV (reference sequence). This CDR3 region has 15 residues. The J segment lost 4 bases and the V segment lost 5 bases, leaving 8 bases of the junction unmatched. CDR3 bases: TGTGCCAGCAGTAAACAGGGGGCGCGAAGCACTGAAGCTTTCTTT. Translation: CASSKQGARSTEAFF.

The V call is TRBV15, the J call TRBJ2-5; possibly TRBD2 for D (7 bases). Germline-derived CDR1 and CDR2 are LNHNV and YYDKDF (reference sequence). The CDR3 consists of 16 residues. With 5 bases removed from V and 5 bases from J, the gap between germline ends came to 21 bases. The CDR3 DNA is TGTGCCACCAGCCGAAGACTGGGGGGCGGGAGTGAGACCCAGTACTTC. This translates into CATSRRLGGGSETQYF.

This clonotype was seen at least ten times. The chain has TRBV5-1 and TRBJ2-7; D is possibly TRBD1 (5 bases). The CDR3 is made up of 14 amino acids. With 1 base removed from V and 2 bases from J, the gap between germline ends came to 10 bases. CDR1 and CDR2 from the germline V gene are SGHRS and YFSETQ. CDR3 residues: CASSLTAGPYEQYF. CDR3 DNA sequence: TGCGCCAGCAGCTTGACGGCAGGGCCCTACGAGCAGTACTTC.

This clonotype was recorded at least ten times. This chain links TRBV28 with TRBJ2-5, with TRBD2 matching over 13 bases. In germline, CDR1 is MDHEN, CDR2 SYDVKM. V shed 6 bases and J 4 bases; nucleotides not matched to a gene: 5. The CDR3 runs to 15 residues. The CDR3 sequence: CASSYRTSGRETQYF. In DNA form, the CDR3 reads TGTGCCAGCAGCTACCGGACTAGCGGGAGAGAGACCCAGTACTTC.

CDR3 region: CASRGGGDQPQHF. The DNA of the CDR3 is TGTGCCAGCAGGGGAGGAGGAGATCAGCCCCAGCATTTT. The chain employs TRBV3-1 and TRBJ1-5; D gene unclear. The CDR3 spans 13 residues. V was clipped by 6 bases and J by 5 bases, with 11 bases between them. CDR1 LGHDT and CDR2 YNNKEL come from the germline V gene (reference sequence).

This clonotype was seen many times. The chain combines TRBV20-1 with TRBJ2-7; D remains unclear. This CDR3 is 12 amino acids long. Deletions cut 2 bases from V and 4 bases from J, with 9 bases between. Germline-derived CDR1 and CDR2 are DFQATT and SNEGSKA (reference sequence). The CDR3 nucleotides read TGCAGTGCTAGAAGTAGAGGATACGAGCAGTACTTC. Protein: CSARSRGYEQYF.

This rearrangement joins TRBV19 to TRBJ2-5; D assignment may be TRBD1 or TRBD2 (5 bases each). The ends were cut back, 4 bases at V and 5 bases at J, with 14 bases in the middle. Germline loops: CDR1 LNHDA, CDR2 SQIVND (reference sequence). The CDR3 has 14 residues. The CDR3 reads CASSTLEGPETQYF. CDR3 nucleotide sequence: TGTGCCAGTAGTACCCTTGAGGGGCCCGAGACCCAGTACTTC.

The rearrangement uses TRBV6-2 or TRBV6-3 and TRBJ2-7; TRBD2 is a possible D gene (6 bases). Germline CDR1 MNHEY, CDR2 SVGEGT. Trimming shortened V by 5 bases and J by 3 bases, and 14 bases separated the two germline ends. The CDR3 totals 14 residues. The CDR3 sequence: CASSHEGGDYEQYF. The CDR3 bases are TGTGCCAGCAGTCACGAAGGCGGGGACTACGAGCAGTACTTC.

This clonotype has more than one count but fewer than ten. CDR3: CASSGPGNTIYF. CDR3 DNA: TGTGCCAGCAGCGGACCTGGAAACACCATATATTTT. This chain uses TRBV12-3 or TRBV12-4 with TRBJ1-3; D remains unclear. The CDR3 runs to 12 residues. V lost 6 bases and J 2 bases, leaving 5 bases between the germline ends.

This clonotype was recorded many times. The J gene is TRBJ2-5, the V gene TRBV11-2, with a weak D call TRBD2 (5 bases). The V gene lost 0 bases and the J gene lost 2 bases, with 13 bases spanning the gap. The CDR3 runs 16 residues. CDR1 and CDR2 from the germline V gene are SGHAT and FQNNGV. The CDR3 spells CASSLDGEGRQETQYF. CDR3 DNA sequence: TGTGCCAGCAGCTTAGATGGTGAGGGAAGGCAAGAGACCCAGTACTTC. Combining the CDR3 with reference TRBV11-2 and TRBJ2-5 gives the whole variable domain EAGVAQSPRYKIIEKRQSVAFWCNPISGHATLYWYQQILGQGPKLLIQFQNNGVVDDSQLPKDRFSAERLKGVDSTLKIQPAKLEDSAVYLCASSLDGEGRQETQYFGPGTRLLVL.

This clonotype was seen at least ten times. The gene calls are TRBV29-1 and TRBJ2-2; D ambiguous. Germline-derived CDR1 and CDR2 are SQVTM and ANQGSEA. This CDR3 contains 12 residues. V lost 4 bases and J lost 1, with 4 bases in between. CDR3 sequence (DNA): TGCAGCGTTGGACAGAACACCGGGGAGCTGTTTTTT. Protein product: CSVGQNTGELFF.

This clonotype was observed many times. The chain recombines TRBV2 with TRBJ1-1; tentative D call: TRBD1 (6 bases). The CDR3 is 12 residues long. Per germline, CDR1 SNHLY and CDR2 FYNNEI. Trimming shortened V by 5 bases and J by 4 bases, and 8 bases separated the two germline ends. The CDR3 is CASSNRATEAFF. Here the CDR3 DNA reads TGTGCCAGCAGTAACAGGGCCACTGAAGCTTTCTTT.

This clonotype was picked up many times. The chain joins TRBV29-1 to TRBJ1-2; the D gene is possibly TRBD1 (6 bases). V lost 3 bases and J lost 6, with 14 bases in between. The germline V gene has CDR1 SQVTM and CDR2 ANQGSEA. There are 13 residues in the CDR3. The CDR3 DNA sequence: TGCAGCGTTGAGCCGGGGGCATTGGATGGCTACACCTTC. It yields the protein CSVEPGALDGYTF.

This clonotype has a count of ten or more. V usage is TRBV5-1 and J usage is TRBJ2-7, with TRBD1 identical over 8 bases. V lost 0 bases, J lost 6 bases, and 8 bases stayed unmatched. Looked up from germline, CDR1 is SGHRS and CDR2 is YFSETQ. The CDR3 is made up of 15 amino acids. The DNA for the CDR3 is TGCGCCAGCAGCTTGGGTCTTGGACAGGGCTTCGAGCAGTACTTC. Translated, it gives CASSLGLGQGFEQYF.

There are many counts of this clonotype. The chain has TRBV2 and TRBJ1-5; 8 positions agree with TRBD1. Trimming took 6 bases from V and 4 from J; bases not matched to a gene: 5. The CDR3 length is 14 residues. Germline CDR1 and CDR2: SNHLY and FYNNEI. The CDR3 sequence: CASRERTGNQPQHF. The CDR3 region has the DNA TGTGCCAGCAGGGAGAGGACAGGGAATCAGCCCCAGCATTTT.

This clonotype appeared many times. The chain combines TRBV9 with TRBJ1-1; maybe TRBD1 (5 bases). Trimming pared 3 bases from V and 2 bases from J, leaving 14 bases between. Germline lookup yields CDR1 SGDLS and CDR2 YYNGEE. This CDR3 has 15 amino acids. Written as DNA, the CDR3 is TGTGCCAGCAGCGGAGGGGCCTTTACTAACACTGAAGCTTTCTTT. Translated: CASSGGAFTNTEAFF.